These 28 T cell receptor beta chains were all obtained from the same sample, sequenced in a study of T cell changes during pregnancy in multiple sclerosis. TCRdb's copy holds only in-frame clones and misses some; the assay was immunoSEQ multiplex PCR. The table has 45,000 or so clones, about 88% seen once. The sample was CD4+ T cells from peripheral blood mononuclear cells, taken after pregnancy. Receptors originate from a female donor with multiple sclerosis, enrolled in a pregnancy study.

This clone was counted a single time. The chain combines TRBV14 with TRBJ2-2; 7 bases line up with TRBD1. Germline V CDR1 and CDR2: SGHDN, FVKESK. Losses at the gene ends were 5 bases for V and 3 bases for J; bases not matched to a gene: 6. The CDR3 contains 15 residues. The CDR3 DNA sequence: TGTGCCAGCAGCGGCACGGGACAGCACACCGGGGAGCTGTTTTTT. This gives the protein CASSGTGQHTGELFF.

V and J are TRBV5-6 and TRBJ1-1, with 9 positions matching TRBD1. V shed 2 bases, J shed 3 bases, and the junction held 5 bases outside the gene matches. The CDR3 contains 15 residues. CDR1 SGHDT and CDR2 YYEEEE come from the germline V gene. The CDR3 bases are TGTGCCAGCAGCTTTGACAGGGGGGTTTACACTGAAGCTTTCTTT. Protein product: CASSFDRGVYTEAFF.

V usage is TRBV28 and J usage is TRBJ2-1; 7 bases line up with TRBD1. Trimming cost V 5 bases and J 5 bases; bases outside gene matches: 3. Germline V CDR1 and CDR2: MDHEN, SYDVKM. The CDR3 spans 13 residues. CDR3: CASSRGQDNEQFF. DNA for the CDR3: TGTGCCAGCAGTAGGGGGCAGGACAATGAGCAGTTCTTC.

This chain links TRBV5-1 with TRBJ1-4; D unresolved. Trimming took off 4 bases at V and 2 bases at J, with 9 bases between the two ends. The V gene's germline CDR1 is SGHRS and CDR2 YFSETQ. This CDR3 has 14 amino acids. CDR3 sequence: CASSRDSTNEKLFF. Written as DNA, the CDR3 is TGCGCCAGCAGCAGAGATTCCACTAATGAAAAACTGTTTTTT. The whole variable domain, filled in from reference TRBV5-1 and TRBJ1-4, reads KAGVTQTPRYLIKTRGQQVTLSCSPISGHRSVSWYQQTPGQGLQFLFEYFSETQRNKGNFPGRFSGRQFSNSRSEMNVSTLELGDSALYLCASSRDSTNEKLFFGSGTQLSVL.

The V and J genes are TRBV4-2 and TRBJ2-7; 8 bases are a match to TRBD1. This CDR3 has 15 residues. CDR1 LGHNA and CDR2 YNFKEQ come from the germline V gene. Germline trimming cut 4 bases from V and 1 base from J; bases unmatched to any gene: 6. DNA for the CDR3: TGTGCCAGCAGCCGAGACAGGGGCCAATCCTACGAGCAGTACTTC. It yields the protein CASSRDRGQSYEQYF.

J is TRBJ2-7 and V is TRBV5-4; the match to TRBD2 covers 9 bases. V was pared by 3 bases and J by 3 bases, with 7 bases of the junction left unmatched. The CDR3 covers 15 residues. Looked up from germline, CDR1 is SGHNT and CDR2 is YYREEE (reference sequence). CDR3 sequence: CASSSRLAANYEQYF. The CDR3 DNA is TGTGCCAGCAGCTCAAGACTAGCGGCTAACTACGAGCAGTACTTC.

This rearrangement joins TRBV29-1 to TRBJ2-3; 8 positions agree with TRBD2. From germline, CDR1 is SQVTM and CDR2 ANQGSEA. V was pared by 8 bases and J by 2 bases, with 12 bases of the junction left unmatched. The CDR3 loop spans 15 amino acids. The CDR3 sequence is CSLSGAGVSTDTQYF. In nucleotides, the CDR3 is TGCAGCCTTTCCGGAGCGGGAGTATCCACAGATACGCAGTATTTT.

The CDR3 is CASGPGEGGGTEAFF. The CDR3 coding sequence is TGCGCCAGCGGGCCTGGGGAGGGAGGGGGGACTGAAGCTTTCTTT. This rearrangement joins TRBV5-1 to TRBJ1-1; weak D call: TRBD1 (6 bases). This CDR3 has 15 residues. V lost 7 bases and J lost 5, with 21 bases in between. Germline CDR1 reads SGHRS; CDR2 reads YFSETQ.

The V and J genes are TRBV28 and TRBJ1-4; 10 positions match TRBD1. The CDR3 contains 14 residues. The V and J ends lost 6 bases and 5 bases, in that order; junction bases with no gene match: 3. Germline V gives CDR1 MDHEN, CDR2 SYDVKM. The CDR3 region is CASRRGQGNEKLFF. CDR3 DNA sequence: TGTGCCAGCAGAAGGGGACAGGGGAATGAAAAACTGTTTTTT.

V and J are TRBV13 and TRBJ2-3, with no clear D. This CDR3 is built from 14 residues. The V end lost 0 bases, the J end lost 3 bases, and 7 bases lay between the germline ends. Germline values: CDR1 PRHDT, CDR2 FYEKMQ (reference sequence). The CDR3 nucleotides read TGTGCCAGCAGCTTAGGCAGAGCGACAGATACGCAGTATTTT. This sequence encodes CASSLGRATDTQYF.

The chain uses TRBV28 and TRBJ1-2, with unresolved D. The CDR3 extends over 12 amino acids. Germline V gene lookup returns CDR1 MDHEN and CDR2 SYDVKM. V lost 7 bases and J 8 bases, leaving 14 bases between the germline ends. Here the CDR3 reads CASTPEVGGYTF. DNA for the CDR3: TGTGCCAGCACGCCCGAGGTCGGGGGCTACACCTTC.

The CDR3 DNA reads TGTGCCAGTAGGGGAGCTAGGGTCAATCAGCCCCAGCATTTT. Encoded protein: CASRGARVNQPQHF. V is TRBV19 and J is TRBJ1-5; D gene ambiguous. This CDR3 has 14 residues. From germline, CDR1 is LNHDA and CDR2 SQIVND (reference sequence). Between the trimmed V and J ends, which lost 6 bases and 3 bases, there was a span of 12 bases. Together with reference TRBV19 and TRBJ1-5, the CDR3 gives the full variable domain: DGGITQSPKYLFRKEGQNVTLSCEQNLNHDAMYWYRQDPGQGLRLIYYSQIVNDFQKGDIAEGYSVSREKKESFPLTVTSAQKNPTAFYLCASRGARVNQPQHFGDGTRLSIL.

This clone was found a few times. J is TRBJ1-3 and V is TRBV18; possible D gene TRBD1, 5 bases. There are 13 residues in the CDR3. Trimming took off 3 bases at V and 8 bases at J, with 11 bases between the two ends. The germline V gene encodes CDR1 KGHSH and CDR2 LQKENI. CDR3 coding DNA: TGTGCCAGCTCACCTCGGCAGGGCGACACCATATATTTT. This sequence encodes CASSPRQGDTIYF.

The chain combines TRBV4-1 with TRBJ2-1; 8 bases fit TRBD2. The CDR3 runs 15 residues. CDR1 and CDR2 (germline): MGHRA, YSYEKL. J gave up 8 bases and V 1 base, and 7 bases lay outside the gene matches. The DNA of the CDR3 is TGCGCCAGCAGCCAAGCGGGAGGGGAGCGGCATGAGCAGTTCTTC. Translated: CASSQAGGERHEQFF.

DNA of the CDR3: TGTGCCAGCTCAACTCAGGAACTGAACACTGAAGCTTTCTTT. Encoded protein: CASSTQELNTEAFF. This chain links TRBV18 with TRBJ1-1; unclear D gene. The V gene lost 5 bases and the J gene lost 0 bases, with 10 bases spanning the gap. CDR1 is KGHSH, CDR2 LQKENI, per germline. This CDR3 contains 14 residues. Combining the CDR3 with reference TRBV18 and TRBJ1-1 gives the whole variable domain NAGVMQNPRHLVRRRGQEARLRCSPMKGHSHVYWYRQLPEEGLKFMVYLQKENIIDESGMPKERFSAEFPKEGPSILRIQQVVRGDSAAYFCASSTQELNTEAFFGQGTRLTVV.

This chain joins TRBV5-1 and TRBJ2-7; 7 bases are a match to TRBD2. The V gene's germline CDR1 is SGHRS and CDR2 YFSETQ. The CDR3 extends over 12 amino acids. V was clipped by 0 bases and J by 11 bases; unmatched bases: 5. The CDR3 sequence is CASSLDAGEKYF. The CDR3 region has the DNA TGCGCCAGCAGCTTGGACGCGGGGGAAAAGTACTTC. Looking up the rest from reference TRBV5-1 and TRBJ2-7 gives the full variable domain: KAGVTQTPRYLIKTRGQQVTLSCSPISGHRSVSWYQQTPGQGLQFLFEYFSETQRNKGNFPGRFSGRQFSNSRSEMNVSTLELGDSALYLCASSLDAGEKYFGPGTRLTVT.

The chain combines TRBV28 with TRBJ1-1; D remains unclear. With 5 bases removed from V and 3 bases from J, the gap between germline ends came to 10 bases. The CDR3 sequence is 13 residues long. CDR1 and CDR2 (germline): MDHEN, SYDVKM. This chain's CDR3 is CASSQDFYTEAFF. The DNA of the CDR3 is TGTGCCAGCAGTCAGGACTTCTACACTGAAGCTTTCTTT.

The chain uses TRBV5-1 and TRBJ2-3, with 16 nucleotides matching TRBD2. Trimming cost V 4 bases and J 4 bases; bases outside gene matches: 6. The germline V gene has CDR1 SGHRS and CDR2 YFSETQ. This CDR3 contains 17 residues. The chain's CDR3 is CASSQGLAGGSADTQYF. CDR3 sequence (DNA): TGCGCCAGCAGCCAGGGACTAGCGGGAGGGAGTGCAGATACGCAGTATTTT.

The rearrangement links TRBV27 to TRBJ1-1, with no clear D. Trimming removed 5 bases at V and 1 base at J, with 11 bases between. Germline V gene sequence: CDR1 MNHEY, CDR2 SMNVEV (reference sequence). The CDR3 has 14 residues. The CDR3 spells CASSVVNSNTEAFF. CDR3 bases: TGTGCCAGCAGTGTTGTAAACTCGAACACTGAAGCTTTCTTT.

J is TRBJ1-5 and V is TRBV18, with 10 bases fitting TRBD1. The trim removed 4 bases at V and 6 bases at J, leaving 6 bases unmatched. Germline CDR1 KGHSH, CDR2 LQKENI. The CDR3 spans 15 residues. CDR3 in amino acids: CASSRETGGSQPQHF. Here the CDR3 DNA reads TGTGCCAGCTCACGCGAGACAGGGGGCAGTCAGCCCCAGCATTTT.

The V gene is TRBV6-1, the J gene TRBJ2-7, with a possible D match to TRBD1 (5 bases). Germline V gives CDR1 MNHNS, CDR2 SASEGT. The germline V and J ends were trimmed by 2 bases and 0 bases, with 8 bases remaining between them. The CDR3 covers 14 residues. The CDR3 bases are TGTGCCAGCAGTGAAAGGGGCCTCTCCTACGAGCAGTACTTC. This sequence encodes CASSERGLSYEQYF.

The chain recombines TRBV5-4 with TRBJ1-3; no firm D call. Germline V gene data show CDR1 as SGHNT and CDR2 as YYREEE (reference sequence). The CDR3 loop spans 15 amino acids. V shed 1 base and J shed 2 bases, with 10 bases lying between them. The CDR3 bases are TGTGCCAGCAGCTTGTCACCTACCACTGGAAACACCATATATTTT. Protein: CASSLSPTTGNTIYF.

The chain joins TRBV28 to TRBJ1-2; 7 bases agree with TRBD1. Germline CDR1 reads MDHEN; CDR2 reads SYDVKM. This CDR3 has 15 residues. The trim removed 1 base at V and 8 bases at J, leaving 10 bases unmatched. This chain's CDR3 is CASSLSYLTGRGYTF. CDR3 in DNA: TGTGCCAGCAGTTTATCCTACTTGACAGGGAGGGGCTACACCTTC.

CDR3 residues: CASMRDLKTGELFF. CDR3 coding DNA: TGTGCCAGCATGCGAGACTTAAAAACCGGGGAGCTGTTTTTT. V and J are TRBV9 and TRBJ2-2; no clear D gene. This CDR3 has 14 amino acids. The germline V gene encodes CDR1 SGDLS and CDR2 YYNGEE. V lost 6 bases and J 5 bases, leaving 14 bases between the germline ends.

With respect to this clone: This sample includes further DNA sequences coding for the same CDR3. The CDR3 DNA sequence: TGTGCCAGCAGTGAGACCCTAGCGGGGGGGAATGAGCAGTTCTTC. It yields the protein CASSETLAGGNEQFF. The rearrangement uses TRBV6-1 and TRBJ2-1; 12 nucleotides align to TRBD2. This CDR3 has 15 amino acids. The germline V gene has CDR1 MNHNS and CDR2 SASEGT. Trimming at V came to 3 bases and at J to 7 bases, leaving 4 bases not matched to a gene.

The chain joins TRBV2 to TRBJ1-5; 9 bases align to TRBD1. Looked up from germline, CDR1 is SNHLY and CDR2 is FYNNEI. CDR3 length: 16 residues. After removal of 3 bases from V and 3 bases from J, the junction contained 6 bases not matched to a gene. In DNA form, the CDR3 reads TGTGCCAGCAGTGAGACCGGGACAGGGAACAATCAGCCCCAGCATTTT. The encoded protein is CASSETGTGNNQPQHF.

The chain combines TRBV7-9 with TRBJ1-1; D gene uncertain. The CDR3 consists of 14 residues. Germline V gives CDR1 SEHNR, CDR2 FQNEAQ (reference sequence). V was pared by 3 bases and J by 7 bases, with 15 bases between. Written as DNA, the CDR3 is TGTGCCAGCAGCTTGAGGGAGGAGGATGGTGAAGCTTTCTTT. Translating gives CASSLREEDGEAFF.

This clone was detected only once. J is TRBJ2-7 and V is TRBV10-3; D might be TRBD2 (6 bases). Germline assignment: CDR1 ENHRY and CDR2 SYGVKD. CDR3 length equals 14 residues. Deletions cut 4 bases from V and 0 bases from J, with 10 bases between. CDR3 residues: CAISGGGNSYEQYF. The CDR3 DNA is TGTGCCATCAGTGGGGGCGGGAACTCCTACGAGCAGTACTTC.